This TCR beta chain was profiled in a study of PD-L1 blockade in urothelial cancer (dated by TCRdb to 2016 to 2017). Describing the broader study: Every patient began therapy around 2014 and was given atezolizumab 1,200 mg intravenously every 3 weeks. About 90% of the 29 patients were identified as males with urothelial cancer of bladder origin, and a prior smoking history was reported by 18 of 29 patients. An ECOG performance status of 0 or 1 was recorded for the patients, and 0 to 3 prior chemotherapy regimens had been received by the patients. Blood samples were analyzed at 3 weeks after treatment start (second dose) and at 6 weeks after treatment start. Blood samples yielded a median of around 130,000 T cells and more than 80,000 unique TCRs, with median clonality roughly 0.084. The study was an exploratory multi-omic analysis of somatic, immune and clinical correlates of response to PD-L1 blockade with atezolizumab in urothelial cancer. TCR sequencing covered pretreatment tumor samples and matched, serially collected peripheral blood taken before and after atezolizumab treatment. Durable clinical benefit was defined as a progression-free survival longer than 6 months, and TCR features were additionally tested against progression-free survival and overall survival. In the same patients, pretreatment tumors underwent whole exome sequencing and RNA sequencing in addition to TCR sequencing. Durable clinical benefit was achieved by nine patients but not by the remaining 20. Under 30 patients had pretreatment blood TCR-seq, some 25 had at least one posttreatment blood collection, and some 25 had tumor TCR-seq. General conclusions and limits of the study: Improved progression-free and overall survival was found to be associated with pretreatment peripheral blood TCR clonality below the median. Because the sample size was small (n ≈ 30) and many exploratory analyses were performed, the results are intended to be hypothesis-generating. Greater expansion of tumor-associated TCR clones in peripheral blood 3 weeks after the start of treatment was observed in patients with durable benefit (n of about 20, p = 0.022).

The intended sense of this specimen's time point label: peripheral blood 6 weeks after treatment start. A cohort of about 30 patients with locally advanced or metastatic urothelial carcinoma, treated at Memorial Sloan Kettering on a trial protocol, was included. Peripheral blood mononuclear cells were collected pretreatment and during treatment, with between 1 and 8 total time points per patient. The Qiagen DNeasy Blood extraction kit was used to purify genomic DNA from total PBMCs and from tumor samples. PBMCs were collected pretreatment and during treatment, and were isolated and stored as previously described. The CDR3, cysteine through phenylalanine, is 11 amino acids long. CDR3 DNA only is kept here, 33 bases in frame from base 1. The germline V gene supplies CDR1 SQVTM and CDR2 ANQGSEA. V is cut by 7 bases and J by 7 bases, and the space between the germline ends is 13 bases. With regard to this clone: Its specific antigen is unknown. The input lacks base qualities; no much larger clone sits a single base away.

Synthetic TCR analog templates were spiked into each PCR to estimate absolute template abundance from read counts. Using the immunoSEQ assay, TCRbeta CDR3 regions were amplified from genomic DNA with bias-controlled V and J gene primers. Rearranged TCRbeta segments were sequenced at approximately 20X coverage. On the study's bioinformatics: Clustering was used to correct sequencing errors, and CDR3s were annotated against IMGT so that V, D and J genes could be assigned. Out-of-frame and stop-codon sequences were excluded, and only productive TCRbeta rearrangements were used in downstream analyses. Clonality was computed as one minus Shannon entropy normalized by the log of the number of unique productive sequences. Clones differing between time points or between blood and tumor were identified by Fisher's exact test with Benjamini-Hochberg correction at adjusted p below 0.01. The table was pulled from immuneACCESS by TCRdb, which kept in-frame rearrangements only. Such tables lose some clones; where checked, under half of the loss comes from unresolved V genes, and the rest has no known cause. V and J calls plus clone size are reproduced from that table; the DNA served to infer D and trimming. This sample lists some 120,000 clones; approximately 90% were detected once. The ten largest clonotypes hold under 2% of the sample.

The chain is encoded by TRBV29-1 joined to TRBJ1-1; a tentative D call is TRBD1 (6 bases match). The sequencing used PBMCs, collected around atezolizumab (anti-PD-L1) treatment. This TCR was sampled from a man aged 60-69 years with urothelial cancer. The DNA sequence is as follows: TGCAGCGCCTCCCAGACAGGTGAAGCTTTCTTT. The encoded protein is CSASQTGEAFF.